This entry is about one T cell receptor (beta chain). The antigen remains undetermined. CDR1 MNHNS and CDR2 SASEGT come from the germline V gene. With V trimmed by 1 base and J by 6 bases, 1 base remained unmatched. This CDR3 has 13 amino acids. This specimen belongs to a study of vaccination effects on CD4 cells after COVID-19. Overall study context: Samples from a couple of convalescent patients were given 16 days and one week before vaccination.

Antigen-specific CD4+ T cell clonotypes were called by their expansion after viral peptide-pool culture in ViraFEST. Scientists isolated CD4+ T cells after an approximately 9-day culture period ended. PCR showed that the person got SARS-CoV-2 infection at some point between March and December 2020. Every well housed roughly 2.1 million PBMC, which grew in culture alongside around 10 IU/ml IL-2 and 10 ug/ml peptides. For the negative control culture, a pool of HIV-1 Nef peptides was used. Only in-frame clones appear in the TCRdb table, and some are missing; sequencing was by immunoSEQ multiplex PCR. The sample has tens of thousands of clones, 65% to 80% seen once.

This clonotype was sampled from a human donor who had a prior SARS-CoV-2 infection. The rearrangement links TRBV6-1 to TRBJ1-2; 8 nucleotides line up with TRBD1. This specimen was CD4+ T cells from PBMCs cultured with HIV peptides, taken before COVID-19 vaccination. The subset: HIV-1 Nef peptide pool negative control/reference culture. DNA of the CDR3: TGTGCCAGCAGTGAAGTGGACAGGGATGGCTACACCTTC. Protein: CASSEVDRDGYTF.